This TCR beta chain was documented in a study of T cells in Graves' hyperthyroidism and ophthalmopathy. Study-level findings and limits: The model predicted ophthalmopathy a median around 6.5 months before onset.

Using RNA transcripts as the source, TCR beta CDR3 regions were amplified. Initially, a first-round RT-PCR of the TCR CDR3 employed the HTBI primer set. One entry per CDR3 protein results from TCRdb running MiXCR on the multiplex PCR reads. Of roughly 300,000 distinct CDR3 sequences listed, around a sixth are singletons. Germline assignment: CDR1 ENHRY and CDR2 SYGVKD. Trimming pared 3 bases from V and 3 bases from J, leaving 12 bases between. CDR3 length equals 14 residues. Turning to this clonotype: No antigen is known for it.

This receptor was obtained from a woman aged 45-65 years with Graves' hyperthyroidism. The gene calls are TRBV10-3 and TRBJ2-7; TRBD2 is a possible D gene (5 bases). Sample: blood. The CDR3 DNA reads TGTGCCATCAGTGATAGCGTAGGGAACTACGAGCAGTACGTC. It yields the protein CAISDSVGNYEQYV.